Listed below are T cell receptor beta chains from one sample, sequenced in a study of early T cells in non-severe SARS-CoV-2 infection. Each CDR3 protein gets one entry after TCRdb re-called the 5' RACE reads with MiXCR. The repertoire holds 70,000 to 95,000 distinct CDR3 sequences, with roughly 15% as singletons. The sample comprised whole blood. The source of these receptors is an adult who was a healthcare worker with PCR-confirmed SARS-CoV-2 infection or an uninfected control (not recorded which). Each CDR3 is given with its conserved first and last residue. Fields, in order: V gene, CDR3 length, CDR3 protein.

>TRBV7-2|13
CASSYWGVETQYF
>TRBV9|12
CASSPSSYGYTF
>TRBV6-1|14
CASSGTAVTDTQYF
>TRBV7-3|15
CASSLFVGNPETQYF
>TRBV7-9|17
CASILAGALLVMDTQYF
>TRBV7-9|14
CASSLDPSPETQYF
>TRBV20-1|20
CSARELSGGTYTRSYNEQFF
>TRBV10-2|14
CASGVGTVNTEAFF
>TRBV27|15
CASITGTENYRGYTF
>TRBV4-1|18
CASSHPVPREPGPGGYTF